This T cell receptor (beta chain) appears in the sequencing data of a study of blood T cells in healthy people across ages. A few counts support this clonotype. Trimming left V 2 bases short and J 10 bases short, with 13 bases between. The CDR3 loop spans 13 amino acids. Germline values: CDR1 MNHNY, CDR2 SVGAGI (reference sequence). Alongside a J-beta primer mix, a sample-barcoded 5' primer served in a second PCR lasting roughly 7 to 11 cycles. TCRdb reprocessed the 5' RACE reads with MiXCR, giving one entry per CDR3 protein. This table has fewer than 1,000,000 distinct CDR3 sequences, 40% to 50% appearing once.

Sequences were obtained from blood. The receptor's source is a man aged 55-75 years in good health. V and J are TRBV6-6 and TRBJ2-3; tentatively, D is TRBD1 (6 bases). DNA for the CDR3: TGTGCCAGCAGTTACGGCGGACAGCGAGCGCAGTATTTT. It specifies CASSYGGQRAQYF.